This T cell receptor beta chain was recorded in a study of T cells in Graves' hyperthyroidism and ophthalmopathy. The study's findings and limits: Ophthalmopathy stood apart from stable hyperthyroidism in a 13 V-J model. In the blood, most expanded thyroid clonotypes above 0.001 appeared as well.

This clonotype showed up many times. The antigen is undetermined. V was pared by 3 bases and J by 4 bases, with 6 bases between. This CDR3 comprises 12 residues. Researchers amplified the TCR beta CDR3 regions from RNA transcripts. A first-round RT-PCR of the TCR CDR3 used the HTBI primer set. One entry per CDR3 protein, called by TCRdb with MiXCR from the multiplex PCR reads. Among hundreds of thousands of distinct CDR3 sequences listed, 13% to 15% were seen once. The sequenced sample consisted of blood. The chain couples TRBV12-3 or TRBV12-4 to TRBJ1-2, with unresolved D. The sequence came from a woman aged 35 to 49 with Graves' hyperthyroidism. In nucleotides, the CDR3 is TGTGCCAGCAGTTTTGGCGGCTATGGCTACACCTTC. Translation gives CASSFGGYGYTF.